The sequence of this T cell receptor beta chain was determined in a study of spatial heterogeneity in lung cancer. As for the study in general: TCR transcript abundance in tumor regions was strongly correlated with the T cell module score obtained from matched bulk RNA-seq.

Study-level points and caveats: Estimated TCR-seq coverage of tumor T cells was only roughly 7% for alpha chains. For beta chains, the corresponding estimate was roughly 12%. For expanded intratumoral alpha and beta TCRs, counts tracked tumor mutation counts.

By proportion, this clonotype is medium-sized. What it binds is unknown. Each TCR cDNA molecule carried a unique molecular identifier. TCRdb re-analysed the 5' RACE reads in MiXCR, keeping a single row per CDR3 protein. The sample carries roughly 4,700 distinct CDR3 sequences, 31% recorded once. Time point given: sample taken at primary tumor resection. Whole RNA obtained from tumor, nontumor lung or frozen PBMC underwent sequencing without sorting. V dropped 0 bases and J dropped 4 bases, with 14 bases sitting between them. The germline gives CDR1 SGHRS, CDR2 YFSETQ. The CDR3 extends over 15 amino acids.

The origin of this receptor is a male donor with early-stage non-small cell lung cancer. The specimen comprised lung tumor tissue, sampled at surgery. This chain uses TRBV5-1 with TRBJ2-7, with D hard to call. Here the CDR3 DNA reads TGCGCCAGCAGCTTGGACGGTGCCCCAGCGTACGAGCAGTACTTC. Translation: CASSLDGAPAYEQYF.